These 25 T cell receptor beta chains were all obtained from the same sample, sequenced in a study of shared clonotypes between healthy human individuals (dated by TCRdb to about 2020). For the CD8 naive samples, CD45RO-negative cells were positively selected for CCR7, yielding a CD45RA+CCR7+ population from which TemRA cells were excluded. Receptor libraries were prepared by the immunoSEQ multiplex PCR assay. The table comes from immuneACCESS by way of TCRdb, which keeps in-frame sequences with V and J called. Part of the clones is missing from these tables; in studies checked, under half for an unresolved V gene and the rest for unknown reasons. This sample lists just over 2,000,000 clones; around 96% were detected once. Roughly 1% of the sample comes from the top ten. The specimen sequenced was naive CD8+ T cells sorted from blood. The cell subset or site label on this specimen signifies: CD45RA+CCR7+. These receptors were obtained from a man between 18 and 35 years old in good health.

The gene calls are TRBV27 and TRBJ2-2; 8 positions agree with TRBD2. This CDR3 contains 17 residues. Germline V gene lookup returns CDR1 MNHEY and CDR2 SMNVEV (reference sequence). The V gene end was trimmed by 10 bases and the J gene end by 4 bases; junction bases not matched to a gene: 17. The CDR3 is CATQTLSGRTTTGELFF. CDR3 bases: TGTGCCACCCAGACCCTAAGCGGGAGAACTACCACCGGGGAGCTGTTTTTT.

The chain combines TRBV5-6 with TRBJ1-1; D not resolved. Trimming took off 2 bases at V and 7 bases at J, with 6 bases between the two ends. Germline V gives CDR1 SGHDT, CDR2 YYEEEE. This CDR3 comprises 11 residues. CDR3 residues: CASSLNSEAFF. The CDR3 DNA follows: TGTGCCAGCAGCTTAAATAGTGAAGCTTTCTTT.

The chain carries TRBV30 and TRBJ2-6, with D perhaps assigned TRBD1 or TRBD2 (6 bases each). Germline V gene data show CDR1 as GTSNPN and CDR2 as SVGIG (reference sequence). The V gene lost 0 bases and the J gene lost 1 base, with 13 bases spanning the gap. CDR3 length equals 17 residues. The CDR3 reads CAWSVGGGRSGANVLTF. The CDR3 DNA sequence: TGTGCCTGGAGTGTTGGAGGGGGTCGGTCTGGGGCCAACGTCCTGACTTTC.

The genes are TRBV19 and TRBJ2-3; 9 nucleotides match TRBD2. V dropped 3 bases and J dropped 7; count of bases not matched to a gene: 5. Germline V gives CDR1 LNHDA, CDR2 SQIVND (reference sequence). The CDR3 length is 14 residues. Here the CDR3 DNA reads TGTGCCAGTAGTATGCGGGGGGGCATATATACGCAGTATTTT. This translates into CASSMRGGIYTQYF.

The V and J genes are TRBV6-5 and TRBJ2-1; possibly TRBD2 for D (6 bases). This CDR3 has 16 amino acids. The V and J ends lost 0 bases and 6 bases respectively, with 15 bases between them. The V gene's germline CDR1 is MNHEY and CDR2 SVGAGI. CDR3 sequence (DNA): TGTGCCAGCAGTTACTCAACGGGAGAAGTAACCAATGAGCAGTTCTTC. Amino acid sequence: CASSYSTGEVTNEQFF.

The chain uses TRBV2 and TRBJ2-3; a possible D gene is TRBD1 (6 bases). Trimming took 5 bases from V and 0 from J, leaving 9 bases between them. Per the germline V gene, CDR1 is SNHLY and CDR2 is FYNNEI. CDR3 length: 14 residues. CDR3 amino acids: CASSRTVSTDTQYF. CDR3 sequence (DNA): TGTGCCAGCAGTCGGACAGTTAGCACAGATACGCAGTATTTT.

The J gene is TRBJ2-7, the V gene TRBV4-3; no clear D gene. This CDR3 spans 11 amino acids. Germline-derived CDR1 and CDR2 are LGHNA and YSLEER. V was shortened by 2 bases and J by 6 bases, with 5 bases between the two germline ends. The CDR3 DNA reads as TGCGCCAGCAGCCAACTGGGCGAGCAGTACTTC. This encodes CASSQLGEQYF.

Of note for this clone: Other DNA sequences of this sample code for an identical CDR3. The chain joins TRBV7-9 to TRBJ2-7; D is undetermined. V lost 0 bases and J 2 bases, leaving 5 bases between the germline ends. Germline CDR1 reads SEHNR; CDR2 reads FQNEAQ (reference sequence). The CDR3 covers 13 residues. DNA of the CDR3: TGTGCCAGCAGCTTAGCTGGTACCTACGAGCAGTACTTC. This gives the protein CASSLAGTYEQYF. Full variable domain (outside the CDR3, taken from reference TRBV7-9 and TRBJ2-7): DTGVSQNPRHKITKRGQNVTFRCDPISEHNRLYWYRQTLGQGPEFLTYFQNEAQLEKSRLLSDRFSAERPKGSFSTLEIQRTEQGDSAMYLCASSLAGTYEQYFGPGTRLTVT.

This clone occurred once. This sample includes further DNA sequences coding for the same CDR3. The chain joins TRBV9 to TRBJ2-5, with D possibly being TRBD1 or TRBD2 (6 bases each). This CDR3 is built from 14 residues. V gave up 3 bases and J gave up 2 bases, with 11 bases separating them. The V gene's germline CDR1 is SGDLS and CDR2 YYNGEE. The CDR3 is CASSEGGEQETQYF. The CDR3 DNA follows: TGTGCCAGCAGCGAGGGGGGAGAACAAGAGACCCAGTACTTC.

CDR3 nucleotide sequence: TGTGCCAGCAGTGGGGGGTCGGGGTACCAAGAGACCCAGTACTTC. The encoded protein is CASSGGSGYQETQYF. The J gene is TRBJ2-5, the V gene TRBV9, with D possibly matching TRBD2 (6 bases). The CDR3 runs 15 residues. Germline V lookup: CDR1 SGDLS, CDR2 YYNGEE. Deletions cut 5 bases from V and 0 bases from J, with 14 bases between.

The gene calls are TRBV7-9 and TRBJ2-3, with D possibly matching TRBD1 (5 bases). There are 17 residues in the CDR3. Trimming removed 5 bases at V and 4 bases at J, with 22 bases between. The germline V gene encodes CDR1 SEHNR and CDR2 FQNEAQ (reference sequence). The chain's CDR3 is CASSDGHASVTADTQYF. The CDR3 DNA is TGTGCCAGCAGCGATGGACACGCATCCGTCACCGCAGATACGCAGTATTTT.

The chain couples TRBV13 to TRBJ2-3, with unresolved D. CDR3 size: 11 residues. Germline V gene data show CDR1 as PRHDT and CDR2 as FYEKMQ (reference sequence). Trimming stripped 6 bases from V and 4 bases from J, with 5 bases between. Here the CDR3 reads CASRESDTQYF. The CDR3 DNA reads TGTGCCAGCAGGGAATCAGATACGCAGTATTTT. Complete variable domain (other parts from reference TRBV13 and TRBJ2-3): AAGVIQSPRHLIKEKRETATLKCYPIPRHDTVYWYQQGPGQDPQFLISFYEKMQSDKGSIPDRFSAQQFSDYHSELNMSSLELGDSALYFCASRESDTQYFGPGTRLTVL.

The rearrangement uses TRBV6-1 and TRBJ2-2; D is possibly TRBD2 (6 bases). V lost 4 bases and J lost 5, with 17 bases in between. This CDR3 contains 16 residues. Germline V gene data show CDR1 as MNHNS and CDR2 as SASEGT. Here the CDR3 DNA reads TGTGCCAGCAGTGCCCTGGTGGAGGGTTGGACCGGGGAGCTGTTTTTT. It codes for CASSALVEGWTGELFF.

DNA for the CDR3: TGTGCCAGCAGCTACCAGGTTGCGAGGAGCTCCTACAATGAGCAGTTCTTC. Protein sequence: CASSYQVARSSYNEQFF. J is TRBJ2-1 and V is TRBV13; D is undetermined. CDR1 PRHDT and CDR2 FYEKMQ come from the germline V gene (reference sequence). This CDR3 has 17 residues. Trimming removed 4 bases at V and 0 bases at J, with 16 bases between.

This chain joins TRBV4-3 and TRBJ2-5; 9 bases line up with TRBD1. Per the germline V gene, CDR1 is LGHNA and CDR2 is YSLEER. This CDR3 is 16 amino acids long. V dropped 0 bases and J dropped 4; count of bases not matched to a gene: 6. DNA of the CDR3: TGCGCCAGCAGCCAAGACCCAGCGGACAGGGGAGAGACCCAGTACTTC. This encodes CASSQDPADRGETQYF.

This clone was seen a single time. Here the CDR3 reads CASLQEFGETQYF. The DNA of the CDR3 is TGTGCCAGCTTACAGGAGTTTGGGGAGACCCAGTACTTC. This sequence joins TRBV18 and TRBJ2-5; TRBD1 is a possible D gene (5 bases). V was clipped by 7 bases and J by 5 bases, with 14 bases between them. The CDR3 consists of 13 residues. CDR1 and CDR2 (germline): KGHSH, LQKENI.

CDR3 in amino acids: CASSLEAGYYEQYF. DNA for the CDR3: TGTGCCAGCAGCTTAGAAGCAGGGTACTACGAGCAGTACTTC. The genes are TRBV11-2 and TRBJ2-7; TRBD1 might be the D (5 bases). Germline assignment: CDR1 SGHAT and CDR2 FQNNGV. The CDR3 sequence is 14 residues long. The ends were cut back, 0 bases at V and 3 bases at J, with 9 bases in the middle.

The CDR3 DNA is TGTGCCAGCACACCAGGGGATGAAAAACTGTTTTTT. Protein: CASTPGDEKLFF. The rearrangement uses TRBV6-6 and TRBJ1-4; D perhaps matches TRBD1 (6 bases). CDR1 and CDR2 from the germline V gene are MNHNY and SVGAGI (reference sequence). The germline V and J ends were trimmed by 7 bases and 6 bases, with 9 bases remaining between them. The CDR3 sequence is 12 residues long.

The chain links TRBV7-2 to TRBJ2-1; D is ambiguous. The V and J ends lost 5 bases and 0 bases respectively, with 8 bases between them. The CDR3 contains 14 residues. Germline V gene data show CDR1 as SGHTA and CDR2 as FQGNSA. CDR3 loop: CASSRISSYNEQFF. The DNA for the CDR3 is TGTGCCAGCAGCCGTATAAGCTCCTACAATGAGCAGTTCTTC.

This chain links TRBV7-9 with TRBJ2-7; D not certain. Germline V lookup: CDR1 SEHNR, CDR2 FQNEAQ (reference sequence). V lost 4 bases and J 5 bases, leaving 9 bases between the germline ends. The CDR3 consists of 12 residues. In DNA, the CDR3 is TGTGCCAGCAGCTCGGACGTAGACGAGCAGTACTTC. Residues: CASSSDVDEQYF.

The chain uses TRBV7-9 and TRBJ1-1, with no clear D. V lost 5 bases, J lost 1 base, and 8 bases lay in between. The CDR3 is 13 amino acids. The germline V gene encodes CDR1 SEHNR and CDR2 FQNEAQ (reference sequence). CDR3 in amino acids: CASSVVKNTEAFF. DNA of the CDR3: TGTGCCAGCAGCGTGGTGAAGAACACTGAAGCTTTCTTT.

The rearrangement links TRBV7-6 to TRBJ1-1; D ambiguous. Germline V gene data show CDR1 as SGHVS and CDR2 as FNYEAQ. This CDR3 has 12 residues. Trimming left V 2 bases short and J 7 bases short, with 8 bases between. CDR3 DNA sequence: TGTGCCAGCAGCTTATACGGCGATGAAGCTTTCTTT. It codes for CASSLYGDEAFF.

V and J are TRBV27 and TRBJ1-2; no clear D. CDR1 MNHEY and CDR2 SMNVEV come from the germline V gene (reference sequence). The ends were cut back, 0 bases at V and 8 bases at J, with 16 bases in the middle. This CDR3 region has 15 residues. As DNA, the CDR3 is TGTGCCAGCAGTTTATCCCCGGGCGGTTTGGGAGGCTACACCTTC. It is translated as CASSLSPGGLGGYTF.

V usage is TRBV11-3 and J usage is TRBJ2-1; the D gene is possibly TRBD1 (6 bases). V lost 5 bases, J lost 8 bases, and 13 bases lay in between. Germline V gives CDR1 SGHNT, CDR2 YENEEA. This CDR3 has 13 residues. The CDR3 sequence is CASSPWAGDEQFF. CDR3 DNA: TGTGCCAGCAGCCCGTGGGCAGGGGATGAGCAGTTCTTC.

V is TRBV4-3 and J is TRBJ1-1, with D perhaps TRBD1 (6 bases). The CDR3 consists of 14 residues. Germline CDR1 reads LGHNA; CDR2 reads YSLEER. V was pared by 9 bases and J by 3 bases, with 17 bases between. DNA of the CDR3: TGCGCCAGTCGACAGGACTCGAGGGACACTGAAGCTTTCTTT. Translation gives CASRQDSRDTEAFF.